This TCR beta chain stems from a study of OX40 agonist ivuxolimab in advanced cancers. Study information: A diagnosis of hepatocellular carcinoma, melanoma, renal cell or head and neck cancer was present in dose-escalation patients. Those enrolled were 82.7% male, with a mean age of around 57 years and ages from roughly 20 to 85.

Generated by immunoSEQ multiplex PCR, the TCRdb table keeps only in-frame clones and is missing some. The table has 77,000 or so clones, 90% seen once. V lost 5 bases and J 1 base, leaving 9 bases between the germline ends. CDR1 and CDR2 (germline): SGHTA, FQGNSA. The CDR3 totals 15 residues. This clonotype was obtained from an adult with an advanced solid tumor such as melanoma, head and neck, liver or kidney cancer. The V and J genes are TRBV7-2 and TRBJ2-6; D is undetermined. The specimen was CD4+ or CD8+ T cells sorted from blood, collected in a trial of the OX40 agonist ivuxolimab. For the CDR3, the DNA is TGTGCCAGCAGCCCGGATCGGTCTGGGGCCAACGTCCTGACTTTC. Translating it yields CASSPDRSGANVLTF.